A single count supports the clone carrying this TCR beta chain. As yet, its antigen is unknown. The germline gives CDR1 MGHRA, CDR2 YSYEKL. Trimming cost V 6 bases and J 6 bases; bases outside gene matches: 7. The CDR3 contains 15 residues. The PCR employed 60 Vbeta primers together with 13 Jbeta primers. Clones were read by immunoSEQ multiplex PCR, and TCRdb kept only the in-frame ones, dropping some. Of 150,000 to 200,000 clones in the sample, over 65% were seen once. These data come from a study of cytomegalovirus exposure and HLA in healthy donors. Study findings and constraints: Cytomegalovirus association was assigned to some 160 TCR beta chains.

The chain couples TRBV4-1 to TRBJ2-1, with 11 positions matching TRBD2. This TCR was recovered from a woman aged 35 to 49 in good health and CMV-seropositive. Material for sequencing was PBMCs. The CDR3 spells CASSTSGRNVNEQFF. CDR3 DNA sequence: TGCGCCAGCAGTACTAGCGGGAGAAACGTCAATGAGCAGTTCTTC.